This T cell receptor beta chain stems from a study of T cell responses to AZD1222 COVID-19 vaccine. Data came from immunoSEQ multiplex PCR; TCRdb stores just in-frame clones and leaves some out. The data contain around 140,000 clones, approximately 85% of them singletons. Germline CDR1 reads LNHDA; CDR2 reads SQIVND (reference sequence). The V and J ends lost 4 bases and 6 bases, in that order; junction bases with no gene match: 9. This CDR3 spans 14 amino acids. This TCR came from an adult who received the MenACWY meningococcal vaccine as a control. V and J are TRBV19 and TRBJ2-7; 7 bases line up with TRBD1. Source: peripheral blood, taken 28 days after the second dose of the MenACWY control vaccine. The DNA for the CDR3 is TGTGCCAGTAGTAACCGGGACAGTGGACCCGAGCAGTACTTC. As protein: CASSNRDSGPEQYF.